The rows below give T cell receptor beta chains drawn from one sample of a study of blood T cells in healthy people across ages. One entry per CDR3 protein, called by TCRdb with MiXCR from the 5' RACE reads. The data contain 1.4 million to 1.5 million distinct CDR3 sequences, around two fifths of them singletons. Sequencing input: blood. The receptor set was obtained from a woman younger than 30 in good health. Each CDR3 is given with its conserved first and last residue. D genes are given only for firm matches. Size is omitted from some rows. Given values are once, few, many or a class for expanded clones.

CASSQGTGRAYEQYF | TGTGCCAGCAGCCAGGGGACAGGGAGGGCCTACGAGCAGTACTTC | TRBD1 | TRBV7-9 | few | TRBJ2-7
CASGDGTGLSQPQHF | TGTGCCAGCGGGGACGGGACAGGCCTTAGTCAGCCCCAGCATTTT | TRBD1 | TRBV6-5 | NA | TRBJ1-5
CASIPPGANYGYTF | TGTGCCAGCATTCCCCCCGGCGCGAACTATGGCTACACCTTC | NA | TRBV6-1 | NA | TRBJ1-2
CSVERGKGYTF | TGCAGCGTTGAGCGGGGCAAAGGCTACACCTTC | NA | TRBV29-1 | NA | TRBJ1-2
CASSQAIEQYF | TGTGCCAGCAGCCAAGCCATCGAGCAGTACTTC | NA | TRBV3-1 | NA | TRBJ2-7
CATSDPAPSETSYEQYF | TGTGCCACCAGTGATCCGGCCCCTAGCGAGACCTCCTACGAGCAGTACTTC | NA | TRBV24-1 | NA | TRBJ2-7
CASTQRGAFEAFF | TGTGCCAGCACCCAAAGGGGAGCGTTTGAAGCTTTCTTT | NA | TRBV2 | NA | TRBJ1-1
CASSSRASGGTVQETQYF | TGCGCCAGCAGCTCGAGGGCTAGCGGGGGTACAGTCCAAGAGACCCAGTACTTC | TRBD2 | TRBV5-1 | NA | TRBJ2-5
CSATWGRTYEQYF | TGCAGTGCTACCTGGGGCAGAACCTACGAGCAGTACTTC | NA | TRBV20-1 | few | TRBJ2-7
CASSQRPSGGLYEQYF | TGTGCCAGCAGCCAAAGACCCTCTGGGGGACTTTACGAGCAGTACTTC | NA | TRBV7-8 | few | TRBJ2-7
CASSYQTGAGVYGYTF | TGTGCCAGCAGTTACCAGACAGGGGCCGGGGTATATGGCTACACCTTC | TRBD1 | TRBV6-5 | NA | TRBJ1-2
CSALDRGADTQYF | TGCAGTGCTCTTGACAGGGGCGCAGATACGCAGTATTTT | TRBD1 | TRBV20-1 | few | TRBJ2-3
CASSGAPGDEQYF | TGTGCCAGCAGCGGCGCCCCCGGGGACGAGCAGTACTTC | NA | TRBV9 | NA | TRBJ2-7
CSARRGANTEAFF | TGCAGTGCTAGAAGGGGCGCGAACACTGAAGCTTTCTTT | NA | TRBV20-1 | NA | TRBJ1-1
CASSQDFRGSSYNEQYF | TGTGCCAGCAGCCAAGATTTTAGAGGGAGCTCCTACAATGAGCAGTACTTC | NA | TRBV14 | NA | TRBJ2-7
CAWSVVGSGETQYF | TGTGCCTGGAGTGTAGTCGGGAGCGGAGAGACCCAGTACTTC | NA | TRBV30 | few | TRBJ2-5
CSALELGDTQYF | TGCAGTGCTCTTGAGCTTGGGGATACGCAGTATTTT | NA | TRBV20-1 | few | TRBJ2-3
CASSLAWGTETQYF | TGTGCCAGCAGCTTAGCTTGGGGTACGGAGACCCAGTACTTC | NA | TRBV7-9 | once | TRBJ2-5
CAIKQDNYGYTF | TGTGCCATCAAGCAGGATAACTATGGCTACACCTTC | NA | TRBV10-3 | few | TRBJ1-2
CASSPEVASPSYEQYF | TGTGCCAGCAGCCCCGAGGTGGCGTCCCCCTCCTACGAGCAGTACTTC | NA | TRBV4-2 | NA | TRBJ2-7
CASGGPLNNGYTF | TGTGCCAGCGGGGGCCCGTTAAATAACGGCTACACCTTC | NA | TRBV7-8 | few | TRBJ1-2
CSASRDATNEKLFF | TGCAGTGCTAGTCGGGATGCAACTAATGAAAAACTGTTTTTT | NA | TRBV20-1 | few | TRBJ1-4
CSSPDILGNEQFF | TGCAGCTCCCCAGACATTCTGGGGAATGAGCAGTTCTTC | NA | TRBV29-1 | many | TRBJ2-1
CASSSLDGVQYF | TGTGCCAGCAGTTCCCTAGACGGGGTTCAGTACTTC | NA | TRBV6-6 | NA | TRBJ2-7
CASNGLSGANVLTF | TGTGCCAGCAACGGGCTCTCTGGGGCCAACGTCCTGACTTTC | NA | TRBV28 | few | TRBJ2-6
CASSESVNTIYF | TGTGCCAGCAGCGAGTCGGTAAACACCATATATTTT | NA | TRBV6-6 | NA | TRBJ1-3
CSAPERGSPKNIQYF | TGCAGTGCCCCAGAGCGGGGCTCCCCCAAAAACATTCAGTACTTC | TRBD2 | TRBV20-1 | once | TRBJ2-4
CASSEDRGPNNEQFF | TGTGCCAGCAGCGAGGACAGGGGGCCGAACAATGAGCAGTTCTTC | TRBD1 | TRBV2 | NA | TRBJ2-1
CASSETGSRPDTQYF | TGTGCCAGCAGTGAAACCGGGAGTAGGCCAGATACGCAGTATTTT | NA | TRBV2 | NA | TRBJ2-3
CASSEGQGPTDTQYF | TGTGCCAGCAGTGAAGGCCAGGGCCCCACAGATACGCAGTATTTT | NA | TRBV6-1 | NA | TRBJ2-3
CASSQVQFGAANTGELFF | TGTGCCAGCAGCCAAGTGCAGTTTGGGGCAGCCAACACCGGGGAGCTGTTTTTT | NA | TRBV3-1 | NA | TRBJ2-2
CSARDQGPRANEKLFF | TGCAGCGCTAGAGATCAGGGGCCGAGGGCTAATGAAAAACTGTTTTTT | NA | TRBV20-1 | NA | TRBJ1-4
CASSFIGDRVFNEQYF | TGTGCCAGCAGTTTCATTGGGGACAGGGTCTTCAACGAGCAGTACTTC | TRBD1 | TRBV28 | many | TRBJ2-7
CAILGTSTDTQYF | TGTGCCATCCTCGGGACTAGCACAGATACGCAGTATTTT | NA | TRBV10-3 | many | TRBJ2-3
CASSFTTGGDEQFF | TGTGCCAGCAGTTTTACGACAGGGGGCGACGAGCAGTTCTTC | TRBD1 | TRBV11-2 | NA | TRBJ2-1
CASARGGFYEQYF | TGTGCCAGCGCCAGGGGGGGGTTCTACGAGCAGTACTTC | NA | TRBV28 | NA | TRBJ2-7
CSARAPGKTEAFF | TGCAGTGCTAGGGCCCCGGGGAAAACTGAAGCTTTCTTT | NA | TRBV20-1 | NA | TRBJ1-1
CASSKNGQAAYEQYF | TGTGCCAGCAGCAAAAATGGCCAGGCCGCCTACGAGCAGTACTTC | NA | TRBV21-1 | NA | TRBJ2-7
CASSSRDGRSSYNSPLHF | TGTGCCAGCTCGTCTCGGGACGGCCGAAGCTCCTATAATTCACCCCTCCACTTT | NA | TRBV18 | NA | TRBJ1-6
CASSEVGRDSNYEQYF | TGTGCCAGCAGTGAAGTCGGCCGGGACAGTAACTACGAGCAGTACTTC | TRBD1 | TRBV2 | NA | TRBJ2-7
CSAPRLADNEQFF | TGCAGTGCTCCAAGACTAGCGGACAATGAGCAGTTCTTC | TRBD2 | TRBV20-1 | NA | TRBJ2-1
CASSASGAGDYEQYF | TGTGCCAGCTCGGCCAGCGGGGCAGGGGATTACGAGCAGTACTTC | NA | TRBV6-1 | NA | TRBJ2-7
CASSLSTGVAYEQYF | TGTGCCAGCAGTTTATCTACAGGGGTTGCGTACGAGCAGTACTTC | TRBD1 | TRBV7-2 | NA | TRBJ2-7
CSAYEGSGGYTF | TGCAGCGCCTATGAGGGGTCTGGTGGCTACACCTTC | NA | TRBV29-1 | NA | TRBJ1-2
CASSLETGRGYEQYF | TGCGCCAGCAGCCTAGAAACAGGGAGGGGCTACGAGCAGTACTTC | NA | TRBV5-1 | once | TRBJ2-7
CALSPSGRNEQYF | TGTGCCTTAAGTCCTAGCGGGAGGAATGAGCAGTACTTC | TRBD2 | TRBV10-3 | NA | TRBJ2-7
CASRVTGGNQPQHF | TGTGCCAGCAGGGTGACAGGGGGTAATCAGCCCCAGCATTTT | TRBD1 | TRBV2 | NA | TRBJ1-5
CASRPDGPETQYF | TGTGCCAGCAGGCCGGACGGTCCAGAGACCCAGTACTTC | NA | TRBV2 | NA | TRBJ2-5
CASSLVFYSTDTQYF | TGTGCCAGCAGTTTAGTTTTTTACAGCACAGATACGCAGTATTTT | NA | TRBV27 | few | TRBJ2-3
CASSQGFTGGQNIQYF | TGTGCCAGCAGCCAAGGTTTCACAGGGGGCCAAAACATTCAGTACTTC | TRBD1 | TRBV3-1 | NA | TRBJ2-4
CSASRGDNEQFF | TGCAGTGCTAGCCGAGGGGACAATGAGCAGTTCTTC | NA | TRBV20-1 | many | TRBJ2-1
CASSQDGPQFF | TGTGCCAGCAGCCAAGACGGCCCGCAGTTCTTC | NA | TRBV4-2 | NA | TRBJ2-1
CASSFRGSGADTQYF | TGCGCCAGCAGCTTCCGCGGGAGTGGCGCAGATACGCAGTATTTT | TRBD2 | TRBV5-1 | few | TRBJ2-3
CASTQVSYEQYF | TGTGCCAGCACACAGGTGAGCTACGAGCAGTACTTC | NA | TRBV6-2/TRBV6-3 | few | TRBJ2-7